This T cell receptor beta chain was sequenced in a study of T cells after posttransplantation cyclophosphamide. CDR3 size: 14 residues. The germline CDR1 and CDR2 sequences are SGDLS and YYNGEE. V lost 2 bases and J lost 7; bases outside the gene matches: 6. Turning to this clone: Its cognate antigen is unknown.

Study-level points and caveats: Donor CD8+ memory clones often dominated recipient blood repertoires at later times. TRB overlap between skin or GI tissue T cells and blood was limited. TRB clonality was highly associated with recipient CMV seropositivity and reactivation.

Profiled with immunoSEQ multiplex PCR; TCRdb holds only in-frame clones, not every one. The repertoire includes fewer than 25,000 clones, 86% of them detected once, and 6.3% sits in the top ten. Sequenced material: PBMCs. The chain recombines TRBV9 with TRBJ1-2, with 9 bases fitting TRBD1. This TCR came from a woman in her sixties or seventies with a blood cancer, CMV-positive, and with a related stem cell donor. CDR3 sequence (DNA): TGTGCCAGCAGCGTTTCGACAGGGGGATTTGGCTACACCTTC. This codes for CASSVSTGGFGYTF.